A selection of T cell receptor beta chains follows, all from one sample in a study of OX40 agonist ivuxolimab in advanced cancers. Profiling relied on immunoSEQ multiplex PCR, and the TCRdb table lists in-frame clones only, not all of them. Here the sample spans some 82,000 clones, 94% being singletons. The sequencing here drew on CD4+ or CD8+ T cells sorted from blood, taken in a trial of the OX40 agonist ivuxolimab. Receptors were obtained from an adult with an advanced solid tumor such as melanoma, head and neck, liver or kidney cancer. CDR3s include the opening cysteine and the closing phenylalanine or tryptophan. D genes are given only for firm matches. Only part of the rows carry a size: once, few, many, or a class if the clone is expanded.

TRBJ2-7	15	NA	NA	TRBV4-2	CASSQARGIAYEQYF	TGTGCCAGCAGCCAAGCTAGGGGCATTGCCTACGAGCAGTACTTC
TRBJ2-1	16	NA	TRBD2	TRBV11-2	CASIIGTSGTIKGQFF	TGTGCCAGCATCATTGGGACTAGCGGGACGATTAAGGGGCAGTTCTTC
TRBJ2-7	12	NA	NA	TRBV5-6	CASSSFSYEQYF	TGTGCCAGCAGCTCCTTCTCCTACGAGCAGTACTTC
TRBJ1-1	14	NA	NA	TRBV25-1	CASSESAGNTEAFF	TGTGCCAGCAGTGAGTCGGCAGGGAACACTGAAGCTTTCTTT
TRBJ1-5	13	NA	NA	TRBV30	CAWGHFSNQPQHF	TGTGCCTGGGGACACTTTAGCAATCAGCCCCAGCATTTT
TRBJ1-1	14	once	NA	TRBV4-1	CASSHVVMNTEAFF	TGCGCCAGCAGCCACGTCGTCATGAACACTGAAGCTTTCTTT
TRBJ2-4	14	NA	TRBD2	TRBV4-3	CASSHGTSDDIQYF	TGCGCCAGCAGCCACGGGACTAGCGACGACATTCAGTACTTC
TRBJ1-4	16	NA	TRBD1	TRBV7-9	CASSPPDRGQYEKLFF	TGTGCCAGCAGCCCGCCGGACAGGGGGCAGTATGAAAAACTGTTTTTT
TRBJ2-7	11	NA	NA	TRBV7-2	CASSLSYEQYF	TGTGCCAGCAGCTTATCCTACGAGCAGTACTTC
TRBJ1-5	15	once	NA	TRBV19	CASSIGAGRDQPQHF	TGTGCCAGTAGTATAGGGGCAGGTCGGGATCAGCCCCAGCATTTT
TRBJ2-7	11	few	NA	TRBV29-1	CSIRFGYEQYF	TGCAGCATTCGATTTGGGTACGAGCAGTACTTC
TRBJ2-2	18	NA	NA	TRBV5-4	CASSLARSPSRGTGELFF	TGTGCCAGCAGCCTAGCGCGGAGCCCATCCCGGGGCACCGGGGAGCTGTTTTTT
TRBJ2-7	13	NA	NA	TRBV19	CASSFGLSYEQYF	TGTGCCAGTAGCTTCGGACTTTCCTACGAGCAGTACTTC
TRBJ2-3	15	NA	NA	TRBV9	CASSAAHIRGDTQYF	TGTGCCAGCAGCGCAGCCCACATTCGGGGAGATACGCAGTATTTT
TRBJ2-2	10	NA	NA	TRBV19	CASSSGELFF	TGTGCCAGTAGCTCCGGGGAGCTGTTTTTT
TRBJ2-3	14	NA	TRBD2	TRBV10-3	CAIKTSGATDTQYF	TGTGCCATCAAAACTAGCGGAGCCACAGATACGCAGTATTTT
TRBJ2-7	15	NA	TRBD2	TRBV4-3	CASSQAGTSAYEQYF	TGCGCCAGCAGCCAGGCCGGGACTAGCGCGTACGAGCAGTACTTC
TRBJ1-1	16	NA	NA	TRBV9	CASSAVGKGRYTEAFF	TGTGCCAGCAGCGCAGTGGGGAAAGGACGGTACACTGAAGCTTTCTTT
TRBJ2-7	13	NA	NA	TRBV29-1	CSVTPGLPYEQYF	TGCAGCGTGACACCGGGCCTCCCCTACGAGCAGTACTTC
TRBJ1-2	15	NA	NA	TRBV13	CASSSGVTGSGGYTF	TGTGCCAGCAGCTCAGGGGTAACAGGGTCGGGAGGCTACACCTTC
TRBJ2-2	17	NA	TRBD2	TRBV13	CASSRGISGSFSGELFF	TGTGCCAGCAGCCGAGGGATTAGCGGGAGTTTTTCCGGGGAGCTGTTTTTT
TRBJ2-5	14	NA	NA	TRBV10-3	CAISENSYQETQYF	TGTGCCATCAGTGAGAACTCCTACCAAGAGACCCAGTACTTC
TRBJ2-6	14	once	NA	TRBV7-3	CASSPISGANVLTF	TGTGCCAGCAGCCCCATTTCTGGGGCCAACGTCCTGACTTTC
TRBJ2-7	14	NA	TRBD1	TRBV6-5	CASSVGDSTYEQYF	TGTGCCAGCTCCGTTGGGGACAGTACCTACGAGCAGTACTTC
TRBJ1-1	16	NA	NA	TRBV5-1	CASSAHTDMMNTEAFF	TGCGCCAGCAGCGCACATACCGACATGATGAACACTGAAGCTTTCTTT
TRBJ2-7	15	NA	TRBD1	TRBV11-2	CASSLSELTGPEQYF	TGTGCCAGCAGCTTATCGGAACTGACAGGGCCCGAGCAGTACTTC
TRBJ1-6	15	once	NA	TRBV7-8	CASSLGRGSGSPLHF	TGTGCCAGCAGCTTAGGGAGGGGATCGGGATCACCCCTCCACTTT